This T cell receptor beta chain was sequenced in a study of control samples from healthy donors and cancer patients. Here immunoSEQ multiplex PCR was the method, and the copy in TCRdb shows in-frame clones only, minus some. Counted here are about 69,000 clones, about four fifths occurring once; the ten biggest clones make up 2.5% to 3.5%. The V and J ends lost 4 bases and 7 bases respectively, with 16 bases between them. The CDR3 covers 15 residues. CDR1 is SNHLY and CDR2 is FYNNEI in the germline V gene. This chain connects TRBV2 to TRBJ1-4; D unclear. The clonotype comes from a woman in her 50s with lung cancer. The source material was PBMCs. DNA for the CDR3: TGTGCCAGCAGTGTCCTTCCCCCGGAGGGTGAAAAACTGTTTTTT. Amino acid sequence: CASSVLPPEGEKLFF.